The sequence of this T cell receptor beta chain was determined in a study of blood T cell repertoires in COVID-19. This CDR3 is 18 amino acids long. Trimming removed 1 base from V and 0 bases from J, with 13 bases in between. In germline, CDR1 is SGHVS, CDR2 FQNEAQ. As processed by the authors: Counts of nucleated cells, estimated from reference gene primer amplification, were obtained. Sequencing was performed with immunoSEQ multiplex PCR; in TCRdb, only in-frame clones are kept and a portion is missing. V and J calls and clone size are given by that table; D and trimming were obtained from the DNA. The data contain approximately 76,000 clones, around 86% of them singletons.

The sequenced sample consisted of peripheral blood. The sequence derives from a woman aged 60-70 years with acute or convalescent COVID-19. The chain has TRBV7-8 and TRBJ2-6; perhaps TRBD1 as D (6 bases). The CDR3 here is CASSLGRQVLSGANVLTF. The CDR3 DNA reads TGTGCCAGCAGCTTAGGGCGACAGGTCCTCTCTGGGGCCAACGTCCTGACTTTC.